The clone carrying this TCR beta chain was seen a handful of times. Its target is not known. The data are from a study of cytomegalovirus exposure and HLA in healthy donors. Study-wide findings and caveats: Previously analyzed data showed that most TCR beta V segments were productive at a frequency of about 87% or about 30%.

This CDR3 has 16 amino acids. V shed 5 bases and J 6 bases; nucleotides not matched to a gene: 12. Germline-derived CDR1 and CDR2 are LNHDA and SQIVND (reference sequence). The PCR used 60 Vbeta and 13 Jbeta primers. Repertoires were generated with immunoSEQ multiplex PCR, while TCRdb's copy carries only in-frame clones and drops some. The sample holds about 150,000 clones, around two thirds seen once. The genes are TRBV19 and TRBJ2-1, with 8 bases matching TRBD2. Sample: PBMCs. The receptor was isolated from a woman between 18 and 29 years old in good health and CMV-seronegative. The CDR3 bases are TGTGCCAGTAGTTCCCCGGGAGGGGGTTCTCGCAATGAGCAGTTCTTC. Protein: CASSSPGGGSRNEQFF.